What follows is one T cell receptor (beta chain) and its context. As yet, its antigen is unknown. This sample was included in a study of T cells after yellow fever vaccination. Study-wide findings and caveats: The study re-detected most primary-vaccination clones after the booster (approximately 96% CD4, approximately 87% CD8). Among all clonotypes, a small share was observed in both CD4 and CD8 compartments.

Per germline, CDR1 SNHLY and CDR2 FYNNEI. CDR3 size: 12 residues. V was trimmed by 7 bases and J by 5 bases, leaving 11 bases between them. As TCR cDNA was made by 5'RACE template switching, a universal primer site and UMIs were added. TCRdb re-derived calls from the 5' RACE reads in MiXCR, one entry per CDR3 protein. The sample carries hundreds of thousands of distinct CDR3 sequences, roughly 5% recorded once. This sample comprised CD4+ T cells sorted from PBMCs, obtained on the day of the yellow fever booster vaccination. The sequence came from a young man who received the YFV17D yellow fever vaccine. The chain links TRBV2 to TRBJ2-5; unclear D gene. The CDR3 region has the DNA TGTGCCAGCACCAGAGACCGTGAGACCCAGTACTTC. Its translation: CASTRDRETQYF. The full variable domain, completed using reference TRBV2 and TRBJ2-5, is EPEVTQTPSHQVTQMGQEVILRCVPISNHLYFYWYRQILGQKVEFLVSFYNNEISEKSEIFDDQFSVERPDGSNFTLKIRSTKLEDSAMYFCASTRDRETQYFGPGTRLLVL.